The T cell receptor (beta chain) under discussion was sequenced for a study of CD8 T cells in Susac syndrome. The CDR3 covers 15 residues. V shed 1 base and J shed 4 bases, with 14 bases lying between them. The germline gives CDR1 LNHDA, CDR2 SQIVND (reference sequence). Roughly 0.45 to 1 ug RNA was reverse transcribed with random hexamers. Across 54 Vbeta and 13 Jbeta, immunoSEQ multiplex PCR amplified TCR beta CDR3. TCRdb fed the immunoSEQ multiplex PCR reads into MiXCR, producing one record per CDR3 protein. The data show 110,000 or so distinct CDR3 sequences, roughly 97% seen once. This clonotype originated in a human donor in good health. This rearrangement joins TRBV19 to TRBJ2-7, with D possibly being TRBD2 (6 bases). Material: CD4+ T cells from PBMCs. The CDR3 coding sequence is TGTGCCAGTAGTATAGGGCCGGCGGGGATTTACGAGCAGTACTTC. Encoded protein: CASSIGPAGIYEQYF.